Detailed here is one T cell receptor beta chain. The source of the sample is a study of blood T cell repertoires in COVID-19. Study-wide background: Collection of acute and convalescent COVID-19 samples took place in the United States, Italy and Spain.

Profiled with immunoSEQ multiplex PCR; TCRdb holds only in-frame clones, not every one. The sample includes about 150,000 clones, approximately 78% seen only once; the top ten take 9.5% to 13%. V was trimmed by 3 bases and J by 7 bases, leaving 26 bases between them. Per the germline V gene, CDR1 is SGHRS and CDR2 is YFSETQ. This CDR3 has 17 amino acids. The clonotype was recovered from a man in his 60s who had recovered from COVID-19. The chain has TRBV5-1 and TRBJ2-7, with a possible D match to TRBD1 (6 bases). What was sequenced was peripheral blood. CDR3 sequence (DNA): TGCGCCAGCAGCTCCCCTGCAGGACAGCCACCTTGGGGGGAGCAGTACTTC. Translating gives CASSSPAGQPPWGEQYF.